These 11 T cell receptor beta chains originate from one sample sequenced in a study of T cell changes during pregnancy in multiple sclerosis. Profiling relied on immunoSEQ multiplex PCR, and the TCRdb table lists in-frame clones only, not all of them. The sample carries 80,000 to 95,000 clones, roughly 96% recorded once. The source was peripheral blood, collected in the second trimester of pregnancy. The receptor source for this set is a female donor with multiple sclerosis, enrolled in a pregnancy study.

V and J are TRBV9 and TRBJ2-7, with a tentative D call TRBD1 (7 bases). V was trimmed by 1 base and J by 1 base, leaving 12 bases between them. Germline V gene sequence: CDR1 SGDLS, CDR2 YYNGEE. The CDR3 loop spans 15 amino acids. CDR3 nucleotide sequence: TGTGCCAGCAGCGTACAGGGGGGACAGTCCTACGAGCAGTACTTC. Its translation: CASSVQGGQSYEQYF.

The V and J genes are TRBV30 and TRBJ2-3, with 10 bases aligning to TRBD1. After removal of 5 bases from V and 7 bases from J, the junction contained 12 bases not matched to a gene. The CDR3 length is 15 residues. Germline V lookup: CDR1 GTSNPN, CDR2 SVGIG (reference sequence). The CDR3 sequence is CAWGRDRGLKNTQYF. In nucleotides, the CDR3 is TGTGCCTGGGGGAGGGACAGGGGCTTGAAGAATACGCAGTATTTT.

The rearrangement uses TRBV28 and TRBJ1-5; D is unresolved. The germline V gene has CDR1 MDHEN and CDR2 SYDVKM. This CDR3 contains 12 residues. The V and J ends lost 3 bases and 9 bases respectively, with 9 bases between them. The CDR3 protein is CASSLGGRPQHF. DNA of the CDR3: TGTGCCAGCAGTTTGGGAGGTCGGCCCCAGCATTTT. Together with reference TRBV28 and TRBJ1-5, the CDR3 gives the full variable domain: DVKVTQSSRYLVKRTGEKVFLECVQDMDHENMFWYRQDPGLGLRLIYFSYDVKMKEKGDIPEGYSVSREKKERFSLILESASTNQTSMYLCASSLGGRPQHFGDGTRLSIL.

The rearrangement uses TRBV2 and TRBJ2-1; D is undetermined. Trimming took 6 bases from V and 7 from J, leaving 7 bases between them. CDR1 SNHLY and CDR2 FYNNEI come from the germline V gene. The CDR3 length is 11 residues. CDR3 sequence (DNA): TGTGCCAGCAGCCCAATTAATGAGCAGTTCTTC. Translation gives CASSPINEQFF.

The rearrangement links TRBV11-3 to TRBJ2-7, with TRBD1 identical over 9 bases. The CDR3 consists of 18 residues. The junction had 12 bases not matched to a gene; V was cut back by 1 base and J by 2 bases. Germline CDR1 SGHNT, CDR2 YENEEA. CDR3 sequence: CASSLGGPAGQGAYEQYF. CDR3 in DNA: TGTGCCAGCAGCTTAGGCGGTCCGGCGGGACAGGGAGCCTACGAGCAGTACTTC.

The V call is TRBV4-3, the J call TRBJ1-2; no clear D gene. The germline V gene encodes CDR1 LGHNA and CDR2 YSLEER. Deletions cut 4 bases from V and 8 bases from J, with 17 bases between. The CDR3 runs to 14 residues. CDR3 sequence (DNA): TGCGCCAGCAGCCCTAGGACCCTGAAGCGGGGCTACACCTTC. Translating gives CASSPRTLKRGYTF.

The chain joins TRBV7-8 to TRBJ2-2; 8 nucleotides match TRBD1. Germline assignment: CDR1 SGHVS and CDR2 FQNEAQ. Unmatched junction bases numbered 10, after V lost 3 bases and J lost 13 bases. This CDR3 spans 14 amino acids. This chain's CDR3 is CASSLKPGQDVLFF. For the CDR3, the DNA is TGTGCCAGCAGCTTGAAACCGGGACAGGACGTGCTGTTTTTT. Full variable domain (outside the CDR3, taken from reference TRBV7-8 and TRBJ2-2): GAGVSQSPRYKVAKRGQDVALRCDPISGHVSLFWYQQALGQGPEFLTYFQNEAQLDKSGLPSDRFFAERPEGSVSTLKIQRTQQEDSAVYLCASSLKPGQDVLFFGEGSRLTVL.

The chain couples TRBV20-1 to TRBJ2-1; D is perhaps TRBD2 (6 bases). In germline, CDR1 is DFQATT, CDR2 SNEGSKA (reference sequence). V was cut by 3 bases and J by 8 bases, with 8 bases left in between. This CDR3 is built from 11 residues. The CDR3 region is CSARGLDEQFF. The CDR3 region has the DNA TGCAGTGCTAGGGGACTCGATGAGCAGTTCTTC.

V and J are TRBV19 and TRBJ2-3, with D possibly matching TRBD1 (6 bases). This CDR3 contains 13 residues. The germline V gene encodes CDR1 LNHDA and CDR2 SQIVND (reference sequence). The V and J ends lost 5 bases and 2 bases respectively, with 8 bases between them. CDR3 protein: CASSWTVTDTQYF. In DNA form, the CDR3 reads TGTGCCAGTAGTTGGACAGTCACAGATACGCAGTATTTT.

V usage is TRBV7-6 and J usage is TRBJ2-2; D may be TRBD2 (5 bases). The germline V gene encodes CDR1 SGHVS and CDR2 FNYEAQ. V lost 4 bases to trimming and J lost 6 bases, with 15 bases between them. This CDR3 has 15 residues. The CDR3 DNA sequence: TGTGCCAGCAGCTGGTTCGGACGGGGTGCCGGGGAGCTGTTTTTT. The encoded protein is CASSWFGRGAGELFF.

V usage is TRBV7-9 and J usage is TRBJ1-1, with 10 bases lining up with TRBD1. The CDR3 has 15 amino acids. CDR1 SEHNR and CDR2 FQNEAQ come from the germline V gene (reference sequence). V lost 5 bases to trimming and J lost 5 bases; unmatched junction nucleotides: 8. The CDR3 is CASSLRQGAETEAFF. CDR3 DNA sequence: TGTGCCAGCAGCCTCAGACAGGGGGCTGAAACTGAAGCTTTCTTT.